Below, one TCR beta chain is given with its context. Specified time point: newly diagnosed GD, antithyroid drugs for less than 3 months. Making the TCR library involved RNA that had been extracted from PBMCs. The source of the patients was an endocrinology department in Xi'an, China. This record comes from a study of regulatory T cells in long-lasting Graves disease. CDR1 is SGHNT and CDR2 is YENEEA in the germline V gene. This CDR3 comprises 19 residues. V dropped 4 bases and J dropped 2; count of bases not matched to a gene: 12. Both iRepertoire HTBI primers and Arm-PCR of CDR3 regions were used to build the TCR beta libraries. TCRdb analysed the multiplex PCR reads with MiXCR anew, one entry per CDR3 protein. This table has about 360,000 distinct CDR3 sequences, around 15% appearing once. The same data also contributed to another study, on T cells in Graves' hyperthyroidism and ophthalmopathy. That paper states: Primed by the HTBI set, a first-round RT-PCR was run on the TCR CDR3. A model of 13 V-J features distinguished ophthalmopathy from stable hyperthyroidism.

The chain couples TRBV11-3 to TRBJ2-6; 9 nucleotides match TRBD1. The source material was peripheral blood mononuclear cells (PBMCs), sampled at new diagnosis, from a patient treated with antithyroid drugs. The TCR originated in a woman under 30 with Graves disease. CDR3 nucleotide sequence: TGTGCCAGCAGCTCCTTCCGGGACAGGGATTCAGCTGGGGCCAACGTCCTGACTTTC. Translation: CASSSFRDRDSAGANVLTF.